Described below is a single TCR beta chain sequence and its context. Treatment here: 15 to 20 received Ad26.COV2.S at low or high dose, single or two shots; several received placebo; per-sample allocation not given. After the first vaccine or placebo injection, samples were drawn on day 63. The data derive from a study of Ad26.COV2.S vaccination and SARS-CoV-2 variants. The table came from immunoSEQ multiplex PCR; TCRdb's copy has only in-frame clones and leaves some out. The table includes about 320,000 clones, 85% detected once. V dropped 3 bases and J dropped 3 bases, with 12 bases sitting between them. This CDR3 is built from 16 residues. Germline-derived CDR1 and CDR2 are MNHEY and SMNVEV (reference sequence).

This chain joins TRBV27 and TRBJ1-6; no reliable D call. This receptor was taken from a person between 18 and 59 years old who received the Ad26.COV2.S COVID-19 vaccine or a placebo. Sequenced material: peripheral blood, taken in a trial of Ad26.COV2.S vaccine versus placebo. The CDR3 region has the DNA TGTGCCAGCAGTTTGGGAACAATGGACTATAATTCACCCCTCCACTTT. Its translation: CASSLGTMDYNSPLHF.